This T cell receptor (beta chain) came from a study of blood T cell repertoires in COVID-19. Trimming at V came to 4 bases and at J to 3 bases, leaving 9 bases not matched to a gene. This CDR3 spans 16 amino acids. Germline assignment: CDR1 MGHRA and CDR2 YSYEKL. Repertoires were generated with immunoSEQ multiplex PCR, while TCRdb's copy carries only in-frame clones and drops some. Altogether 170,000 or so clones are present, 80% to 90% being singletons, with the ten largest covering around 9%. J is TRBJ1-5 and V is TRBV4-1; 7 bases agree with TRBD1. This TCR was recovered from a man aged 45-60 years with active or convalescent COVID-19. The sequenced sample was peripheral blood. The CDR3 coding sequence is TGCGCCAGCAGCCTAGAGGAGGGGGCGGTCAATCAGCCCCAGCATTTT. It is translated as CASSLEEGAVNQPQHF.